The 30 T cell receptor beta chains below all came from one sample that was sequenced in a study of CD4 T cells in relation to SARS-CoV-2 and coronaviruses. TCRdb's table, derived via immunoSEQ multiplex PCR, lists solely in-frame clones and lacks some. The data contain 26,000 or so clones, 75% to 80% of them seen just once; the ten biggest clones take up 18%. Before the COVID-19 pandemic, during about 2011-2019, CD4+ T cells were taken from unexposed donors. The cells were cultured for around ten days before CD4+ T cells were isolated. No cognate antigen is known for these TCRs. Sequencing was done on a sample of CD4+ T cells from PBMCs, cultured in vitro. The receptors were gathered from a human donor in good health.

The gene calls are TRBV2 and TRBJ2-7; D unclear. Trimming pared 7 bases from V and 1 base from J, leaving 11 bases between. This CDR3 spans 13 amino acids. The germline V gene encodes CDR1 SNHLY and CDR2 FYNNEI. The CDR3 coding sequence is TGTGCCAGCATTACCAGGCAGTCCTACGAGCAGTACTTC. It yields the protein CASITRQSYEQYF.

This clone showed up just a few times. The DNA of the CDR3 is TGTGCCAGCAGGAGACAGGGAGTCCGAAATAATTCACCCCTCCACTTT. This gives the protein CASRRQGVRNNSPLHF. The gene calls are TRBV2 and TRBJ1-6; 7 bases match TRBD1. Losses at the gene ends were 6 bases for V and 5 bases for J; bases not matched to a gene: 10. Germline values: CDR1 SNHLY, CDR2 FYNNEI. The CDR3 sequence is 16 residues long.

The rearrangement joins TRBV6-5 to TRBJ1-3; a possible D gene is TRBD1 (5 bases). Germline V gene sequence: CDR1 MNHEY, CDR2 SVGAGI. Trimming removed 4 bases at V and 2 bases at J, with 12 bases between. CDR3 length: 15 residues. DNA of the CDR3: TGTGCCAGCAGTTTTGACAGACCCCCTGGAAACACCATATATTTT. Protein: CASSFDRPPGNTIYF.

This clone was observed a few times. The V gene is TRBV7-9, the J gene TRBJ2-7; 7 bases align to TRBD1. The CDR3 has 16 residues. V shed 5 bases, J shed 3 bases, and the junction held 13 bases outside the gene matches. The germline V gene has CDR1 SEHNR and CDR2 FQNEAQ (reference sequence). In nucleotides, the CDR3 is TGTGCCAGCAGCCCACCCCGGGACAGACAACACTACGAGCAGTACTTC. This codes for CASSPPRDRQHYEQYF.

The chain combines TRBV4-3 with TRBJ2-3, with D maybe TRBD1 (5 bases). Per germline, CDR1 LGHNA and CDR2 YSLEER. The CDR3 contains 13 residues. Trimming removed 2 bases at V and 7 bases at J, with 10 bases between. The CDR3 spells CASSQPGQYTQYF. In nucleotides, the CDR3 is TGCGCCAGCAGCCAACCCGGACAATATACGCAGTATTTT.

In its sample, this clone was seen once. This chain joins TRBV7-2 and TRBJ2-7; a weak D match, TRBD2 (7 bases). With 3 bases removed from V and 4 bases from J, the gap between germline ends came to 16 bases. The CDR3 has 15 residues. Looked up from germline, CDR1 is SGHTA and CDR2 is FQGNSA. In DNA form, the CDR3 reads TGTGCCAGCAGCTTGGGAGGGGGACTCCATTACGAGCAGTACTTC. Translating gives CASSLGGGLHYEQYF. The full variable domain, in which reference TRBV7-2 and TRBJ2-7 provide the parts outside the CDR3, is GAGVSQSPSNKVTEKGKDVELRCDPISGHTALYWYRQSLGQGLEFLIYFQGNSAPDKSGLPSDRFSAERTGGSVSTLTIQRTQQEDSAVYLCASSLGGGLHYEQYFGPGTRLTVT.

This sequence joins TRBV10-3 and TRBJ2-1; TRBD2 aligns across 15 bases. Per germline, CDR1 ENHRY and CDR2 SYGVKD. Germline trimming cut 6 bases from V and 9 bases from J; bases unmatched to any gene: 3. The CDR3 loop spans 14 amino acids. In nucleotides, the CDR3 is TGTGCCATCAGACCGGGACTAGCGGGAGGTGAGCAGTTCTTC. Protein sequence: CAIRPGLAGGEQFF.

The chain joins TRBV29-1 to TRBJ1-5; possibly TRBD1 for D (6 bases). CDR3 length: 13 amino acids. Trimming cost V 4 bases and J 4 bases, with 11 bases left between them. Germline V gene data show CDR1 as SQVTM and CDR2 as ANQGSEA. CDR3 nucleotide sequence: TGCAGCGTTGTACTACAGGGTAATCAGCCCCAGCATTTT. It encodes CSVVLQGNQPQHF.

This clone was found a few times. V usage is TRBV11-2 and J usage is TRBJ2-7, with a weak D call TRBD2 (6 bases). CDR1 is SGHAT, CDR2 FQNNGV, per germline. The V and J ends lost 6 bases and 3 bases respectively, with 9 bases between them. CDR3 length: 12 amino acids. The CDR3 DNA reads as TGTGCCAGCAGTCGACTAGACTACGAGCAGTACTTC. Amino acids: CASSRLDYEQYF.

This chain joins TRBV6-4 and TRBJ1-5, with D possibly TRBD1 on 6 matching bases. In germline, CDR1 is MRHNA, CDR2 SNTAGT. With 6 bases removed from V and 2 bases from J, the gap between germline ends came to 20 bases. This CDR3 contains 17 residues. This CDR3 reads CASSPAGQGLGNQPQHF. CDR3 DNA sequence: TGTGCCAGCAGCCCGGCGGGGCAGGGGTTGGGCAATCAGCCCCAGCATTTT.

The chain employs TRBV19 and TRBJ2-3, with 9 bases fitting TRBD1. The CDR3 runs 14 residues. The germline V gene has CDR1 LNHDA and CDR2 SQIVND (reference sequence). The V and J ends lost 1 base and 6 bases, in that order; junction bases with no gene match: 2. The chain's CDR3 is CASSIGTGDDTQYF. The CDR3 region has the DNA TGTGCCAGTAGTATAGGGACAGGGGACGATACGCAGTATTTT.

The chain couples TRBV6-1 to TRBJ2-7, with D possibly matching TRBD1 (6 bases). There are 16 residues in the CDR3. CDR1 is MNHNS, CDR2 SASEGT, per germline. V lost 3 bases and J lost 1, with 16 bases in between. CDR3 region: CASSDRNRVGSYEQYF. Here the CDR3 DNA reads TGTGCCAGCAGTGACCGAAACAGGGTTGGATCCTACGAGCAGTACTTC.

This chain joins TRBV12-3 or TRBV12-4 and TRBJ2-3, with D hard to call. V lost 2 bases and J lost 1, with 4 bases in between. The CDR3 runs 13 residues. CDR3 region: CASSLPGTDTQYF. The CDR3, as DNA: TGTGCCAGCAGTTTACCGGGCACAGATACGCAGTATTTT.

The chain carries TRBV7-2 and TRBJ2-6; 7 bases match TRBD2. CDR3 length: 17 amino acids. V trimming: 0 bases; J trimming: 0 bases; junction bases outside the gene matches: 2. Looked up from germline, CDR1 is SGHTA and CDR2 is FQGNSA. The CDR3 is CASSLAAGISGANVLTF. CDR3 DNA: TGTGCCAGCAGCTTAGCAGCGGGAATCTCTGGGGCCAACGTCCTGACTTTC. The full variable domain, its missing parts supplied by reference TRBV7-2 and TRBJ2-6, is GAGVSQSPSNKVTEKGKDVELRCDPISGHTALYWYRQSLGQGLEFLIYFQGNSAPDKSGLPSDRFSAERTGGSVSTLTIQRTQQEDSAVYLCASSLAAGISGANVLTFGAGSRLTVL.

This clone was seen a handful of times. CDR3 nucleotide sequence: TGTGCCAGCAGCTTCGAGGTCCTAAATACGCAGTATTTT. Amino acids: CASSFEVLNTQYF. The chain has TRBV5-5 and TRBJ2-3; D gene uncertain. The CDR3 covers 13 residues. The germline V gene has CDR1 SGHKS and CDR2 YYEKEE (reference sequence). Trimming stripped 2 bases from V and 7 bases from J, with 11 bases between.

This clone counts as medium-sized (0.01 to 0.1%). V and J are TRBV12-3 or TRBV12-4 and TRBJ2-7; no reliable D call. The CDR3 runs to 12 residues. V was clipped by 4 bases and J by 7 bases, with 11 bases between them. CDR3 residues: CASSSPHGEQYF. The DNA of the CDR3 is TGTGCCAGCAGTTCACCCCATGGGGAGCAGTACTTC.

The rearrangement uses TRBV11-2 and TRBJ1-6; D gene ambiguous. V lost 1 base, J lost 7 bases, and 11 bases lay in between. This CDR3 region has 15 residues. Germline V gene lookup returns CDR1 SGHAT and CDR2 FQNNGV. CDR3 amino acids: CASSLGISANSPLHF. The CDR3 DNA is TGTGCCAGCAGCTTAGGCATTTCCGCCAATTCACCCCTCCACTTT.

This sequence joins TRBV7-9 and TRBJ2-7; TRBD1 might be the D (7 bases). The germline CDR1 and CDR2 sequences are SEHNR and FQNEAQ (reference sequence). The CDR3 is 18 amino acids. V shed 3 bases and J shed 3 bases, with 24 bases lying between them. The CDR3, as DNA: TGTGCCAGCAGCTTCGTTGGAGGGGGCCGGCCCCGGGGCTACGAGCAGTACTTC. Translated, it gives CASSFVGGGRPRGYEQYF.

This clone has just one count. The chain couples TRBV19 to TRBJ1-2; no clear D gene. This CDR3 has 12 amino acids. CDR1 is LNHDA and CDR2 is SQIVND in the germline V gene (reference sequence). V shed 7 bases and J shed 5 bases, with 11 bases lying between them. CDR3 DNA: TGTGCCAGTACCAACGGGGAATATGGCTACACCTTC. Protein sequence: CASTNGEYGYTF.

The chain joins TRBV7-2 to TRBJ1-5; D possibly corresponds to TRBD1 (5 bases). CDR3 size: 13 residues. V lost 6 bases and J 3 bases, leaving 9 bases between the germline ends. Germline values: CDR1 SGHTA, CDR2 FQGNSA. The CDR3 here is CASRGGINQPQHF. DNA of the CDR3: TGTGCCAGCAGGGGGGGGATCAATCAGCCCCAGCATTTT. The whole variable domain, remainder taken from reference TRBV7-2 and TRBJ1-5, is GAGVSQSPSNKVTEKGKDVELRCDPISGHTALYWYRQSLGQGLEFLIYFQGNSAPDKSGLPSDRFSAERTGGSVSTLTIQRTQQEDSAVYLCASRGGINQPQHFGDGTRLSIL.

The chain has TRBV7-9 and TRBJ1-3; 8 bases are a match to TRBD1. The CDR3 is 17 residues long. Germline CDR1 is SEHNR and CDR2 is FQNEAQ (reference sequence). The V segment lost 5 bases and the J segment 7 bases; nucleotides outside the gene matches: 16. CDR3 loop: CASSLPRPGTGFNTIYF. The CDR3 bases are TGTGCCAGCAGCCTTCCACGGCCCGGGACAGGATTTAACACCATATATTTT. The full variable domain, completed using reference TRBV7-9 and TRBJ1-3, is DTGVSQNPRHKITKRGQNVTFRCDPISEHNRLYWYRQTLGQGPEFLTYFQNEAQLEKSRLLSDRFSAERPKGSFSTLEIQRTEQGDSAMYLCASSLPRPGTGFNTIYFGEGSWLTVV.

This clone was counted once. The gene calls are TRBV10-3 and TRBJ1-6; the D is unclear. The CDR3 spans 11 residues. V lost 7 bases and J lost 10, with 8 bases in between. CDR1 is ENHRY and CDR2 is SYGVKD in the germline V gene. The chain's CDR3 is CAIKMWSPLHF. For the CDR3, the DNA is TGTGCCATCAAAATGTGGTCACCCCTCCACTTT.

The CDR3 is CASSPSGTAVGNTIYF. Here the CDR3 DNA reads TGTGCCAGCTCACCATCCGGGACAGCGGTGGGAAACACCATATATTTT. This chain connects TRBV18 to TRBJ1-3, with 7 bases that match TRBD1. The CDR3 is 16 residues long. The trim removed 2 bases at V and 4 bases at J, leaving 8 bases unmatched. Germline CDR1 and CDR2: KGHSH and LQKENI.

The chain uses TRBV24-1 and TRBJ2-1; 12 bases agree with TRBD2. CDR1 KGHDR and CDR2 SFDVKD come from the germline V gene. The length of the CDR3 is 18 residues. Trimming cost V 5 bases and J 0 bases; bases outside gene matches: 7. CDR3 loop: CATSARTSGVFSYNEQFF. The CDR3 DNA is TGTGCCACCAGTGCCCGGACTAGCGGGGTTTTCTCCTACAATGAGCAGTTCTTC.

The chain couples TRBV29-1 to TRBJ2-7; D uncertain. This CDR3 has 13 residues. Germline V gives CDR1 SQVTM, CDR2 ANQGSEA. Trimming shortened V by 0 bases and J by 2 bases, and 8 bases separated the two germline ends. CDR3: CSVEDPLTYEQYF. CDR3 in DNA: TGCAGCGTTGAAGATCCACTAACCTACGAGCAGTACTTC.

The chain combines TRBV5-6 with TRBJ1-1, with 7 bases identical to TRBD1. The V gene end was trimmed by 4 bases and the J gene end by 4 bases; junction bases not matched to a gene: 7. The CDR3 covers 14 residues. Germline V lookup: CDR1 SGHDT, CDR2 YYEEEE. CDR3: CASSLRGAPTEAFF. Here the CDR3 DNA reads TGTGCCAGCAGCCTCAGGGGGGCCCCCACTGAAGCTTTCTTT.

This clone has just a few counts. The chain combines TRBV2 with TRBJ2-2, with D perhaps TRBD1 (5 bases). The germline V and J ends were trimmed by 2 bases and 7 bases, with 14 bases remaining between them. The CDR3 contains 15 residues. In germline, CDR1 is SNHLY, CDR2 FYNNEI. This chain's CDR3 is CASSETARTGGELFF. CDR3 in DNA: TGTGCCAGCAGTGAAACAGCTCGCACAGGCGGGGAGCTGTTTTTT.

The chain links TRBV19 to TRBJ2-7; possibly TRBD2 for D (6 bases). V was cut by 6 bases and J by 2 bases, with 14 bases left in between. Germline V lookup: CDR1 LNHDA, CDR2 SQIVND (reference sequence). CDR3 size: 14 residues. CDR3 sequence (DNA): TGTGCCAGTAGCCTCGGGACTGTAACCTACGAGCAGTACTTC. This gives the protein CASSLGTVTYEQYF.

V usage is TRBV16 and J usage is TRBJ1-1; D is unresolved. The V gene lost 1 base and the J gene lost 5 bases, with 8 bases spanning the gap. Germline V gives CDR1 KGHSY, CDR2 FQNENV. The CDR3 totals 13 residues. CDR3: CASSQLEGTEAFF. The CDR3 DNA follows: TGTGCCAGCAGCCAATTAGAAGGTACTGAAGCTTTCTTT.

The chain combines TRBV13 with TRBJ2-3; possibly TRBD2 for D (5 bases). The V and J ends lost 0 bases and 0 bases respectively, with 13 bases between them. The germline gives CDR1 PRHDT, CDR2 FYEKMQ (reference sequence). CDR3 length: 17 residues. CDR3 protein: CASSLGGLSSSTDTQYF. The DNA of the CDR3 is TGTGCCAGCAGCTTAGGTGGACTTAGCTCTAGCACAGATACGCAGTATTTT. The variable domain in full, completed from reference TRBV13 and TRBJ2-3, reads AAGVIQSPRHLIKEKRETATLKCYPIPRHDTVYWYQQGPGQDPQFLISFYEKMQSDKGSIPDRFSAQQFSDYHSELNMSSLELGDSALYFCASSLGGLSSSTDTQYFGPGTRLTVL.